This entry lists 30 T cell receptor beta chains sequenced from one sample in a study of shared T cell receptors in the human thymus. TCRdb keeps only in-frame clones here, not all; method: immunoSEQ multiplex PCR. The sample includes 700,000 or so clones, approximately 85% of them seen just once. The same specimen was also included in a second study, on human thymus T cells.

Material for sequencing was thymocytes. All receptors derive from a girl under two years old with a congenital heart defect.

The chain recombines TRBV23-1 with TRBJ2-7; the D gene is possibly TRBD1 (6 bases). TRBV23-1 is classed as an ORF, of uncertain function. V was shortened by 11 bases and J by 6 bases, with 17 bases between the two germline ends. CDR3 length: 12 residues. For the CDR3, the DNA is TGCGCCTACATAACAGGGTCGGTCGAGCAGTACTTC. Encoded protein: CAYITGSVEQYF.

The chain recombines TRBV19 with TRBJ2-3, with TRBD1 identical over 11 bases. Germline CDR1 and CDR2: LNHDA and SQIVND (reference sequence). Germline trimming cut 8 bases from V and 4 bases from J; bases unmatched to any gene: 5. CDR3 length: 14 residues. Here the CDR3 reads CASDSGQGADTQYF. CDR3 coding DNA: TGTGCCAGTGATTCGGGACAGGGGGCAGATACGCAGTATTTT. Full variable domain (outside the CDR3, taken from reference TRBV19 and TRBJ2-3): DGGITQSPKYLFRKEGQNVTLSCEQNLNHDAMYWYRQDPGQGLRLIYYSQIVNDFQKGDIAEGYSVSREKKESFPLTVTSAQKNPTAFYLCASDSGQGADTQYFGPGTRLTVL.

This clone appeared a single time. This chain joins TRBV27 and TRBJ1-5; 7 nucleotides align to TRBD1. The CDR3 length is 14 residues. Unmatched junction bases numbered 9, after V lost 10 bases and J lost 3 bases. Germline-derived CDR1 and CDR2 are MNHEY and SMNVEV (reference sequence). CDR3 in amino acids: CAIGRDSNNQPQHF. As DNA, the CDR3 is TGTGCCATCGGGCGGGACAGCAACAATCAGCCCCAGCATTTT.

J is TRBJ1-1 and V is TRBV7-9, with D possibly being TRBD1 (6 bases). The CDR3 runs to 14 residues. Germline values: CDR1 SEHNR, CDR2 FQNEAQ (reference sequence). Trimming left V 5 bases short and J 11 bases short, with 21 bases between. As DNA, the CDR3 is TGTGCCAGCAGCCGGGACATAAGACCGGACCTGGCTTTCTTT. This gives the protein CASSRDIRPDLAFF.

The chain links TRBV2 to TRBJ2-3; no reliable D call. Trimming pared 5 bases from V and 4 bases from J, leaving 13 bases between. The germline gives CDR1 SNHLY, CDR2 FYNNEI. There are 14 residues in the CDR3. The CDR3 coding sequence is TGTGCCAGCAGTTCTAGAGGCAGTGCAGATACGCAGTATTTT. This sequence encodes CASSSRGSADTQYF. Based on the CDR3 plus reference TRBV2 and TRBJ2-3, the full variable domain is EPEVTQTPSHQVTQMGQEVILRCVPISNHLYFYWYRQILGQKVEFLVSFYNNEISEKSEIFDDQFSVERPDGSNFTLKIRSTKLEDSAMYFCASSSRGSADTQYFGPGTRLTVL.

V is TRBV27 and J is TRBJ2-2; TRBD1 might be the D (5 bases). V was pared by 5 bases and J by 0 bases, with 16 bases between. This CDR3 spans 17 amino acids. The germline V gene has CDR1 MNHEY and CDR2 SMNVEV (reference sequence). The CDR3 DNA reads TGTGCCAGCAGTCCCCACAGGACACCCGCGAACACCGGGGAGCTGTTTTTT. Its translation: CASSPHRTPANTGELFF.

The rearrangement uses TRBV9 and TRBJ2-3; 11 nucleotides line up with TRBD1. From germline, CDR1 is SGDLS and CDR2 YYNGEE. The CDR3 loop spans 16 amino acids. With 3 bases clipped from V and 2 bases from J, the junction kept 5 bases outside the gene matches. CDR3 amino acids: CASSGRGQGATDTQYF. The CDR3 nucleotides are TGTGCCAGCAGCGGGAGAGGACAGGGGGCCACAGATACGCAGTATTTT.

The CDR3 is CASSPWTQGVPTNEKLFF. The CDR3 DNA reads TGTGCCAGCAGTCCCTGGACCCAGGGGGTCCCAACTAATGAAAAACTGTTTTTT. The J gene is TRBJ1-4, the V gene TRBV28; 7 bases match TRBD1. CDR1 and CDR2 (germline): MDHEN, SYDVKM. V lost 5 bases and J lost 0; bases outside the gene matches: 12. The CDR3 has 18 amino acids.

This clone has only a few counts. The chain has TRBV9 and TRBJ2-5, with 10 bases lining up with TRBD1. Per germline, CDR1 SGDLS and CDR2 YYNGEE. The CDR3 extends over 16 amino acids. V shed 4 bases, J shed 3 bases, and the junction held 9 bases outside the gene matches. The CDR3 DNA reads as TGTGCCAGCAGCCTGGGGACAGGGGCGGACAAAGAGACCCAGTACTTC. Amino acids: CASSLGTGADKETQYF.

The chain uses TRBV29-1 and TRBJ1-2, with a possible D match to TRBD1 (5 bases). Germline values: CDR1 SQVTM, CDR2 ANQGSEA. CDR3 length: 11 residues. Trimming took 8 bases from V and 6 from J, leaving 13 bases between them. The CDR3 reads CSTGGGDGYTF. Written as DNA, the CDR3 is TGCAGCACCGGCGGGGGGGATGGCTACACCTTC.

This clone appeared once. The genes are TRBV4-3 and TRBJ2-5, with 9 positions matching TRBD1. The CDR3 has 15 residues. In germline, CDR1 is LGHNA, CDR2 YSLEER. The V gene end was trimmed by 1 base and the J gene end by 0 bases; junction bases not matched to a gene: 0. In DNA, the CDR3 is TGCGCCAGCAGCCAAGGGACAGGGGACCAAGAGACCCAGTACTTC. Translation gives CASSQGTGDQETQYF.

This chain joins TRBV28 and TRBJ2-1; TRBD2 matches 8 bases. The CDR3 consists of 15 residues. The J segment lost 6 bases and the V segment lost 3 bases, leaving 7 bases of the junction unmatched. The germline CDR1 and CDR2 sequences are MDHEN and SYDVKM. The CDR3 DNA reads as TGTGCCAGCAGTTTCGGGGGGGGGCGGTGCAATGAGCAGTTCTTC. It specifies CASSFGGGRCNEQFF. The whole variable domain, remainder taken from reference TRBV28 and TRBJ2-1, is DVKVTQSSRYLVKRTGEKVFLECVQDMDHENMFWYRQDPGLGLRLIYFSYDVKMKEKGDIPEGYSVSREKKERFSLILESASTNQTSMYLCASSFGGGRCNEQFFGPGTRLTVL.

The chain carries TRBV13 and TRBJ2-7; the D gene is possibly TRBD1 (6 bases). Trimming took 5 bases from V and 11 from J, leaving 22 bases between them. Germline assignment: CDR1 PRHDT and CDR2 FYEKMQ (reference sequence). The CDR3 contains 14 residues. CDR3 region: CASSANPGQCAKYF. DNA for the CDR3: TGTGCCAGCAGCGCCAACCCCGGACAGTGCGCGAAGTACTTC.

This chain links TRBV7-3 with TRBJ2-1, with D perhaps TRBD2 (6 bases). V shed 5 bases and J shed 2 bases, with 16 bases lying between them. The germline V gene encodes CDR1 SGHTA and CDR2 FQGTGA. The CDR3 is 16 residues long. In DNA, the CDR3 is TGTGCCAGCAGCGACTTTGCCCGGGAGACCTACAATGAGCAGTTCTTC. It encodes CASSDFARETYNEQFF.

This clone was seen a few times. V is TRBV5-1 and J is TRBJ2-1, with 7 bases aligning to TRBD1. CDR1 is SGHRS and CDR2 is YFSETQ in the germline V gene. Trimming cost V 5 bases and J 5 bases; bases outside gene matches: 4. The CDR3 runs 13 residues. The CDR3 sequence is CASRQGFHNEQFF. CDR3 coding DNA: TGCGCCAGCAGACAGGGGTTCCACAATGAGCAGTTCTTC.

This clone was seen once. This sequence joins TRBV10-1 and TRBJ2-1; TRBD2 agrees at 8 bases. The CDR3 consists of 15 residues. With V trimmed by 6 bases and J by 5 bases, 9 bases remained unmatched. CDR1 and CDR2 (germline): WNHNN, SYGVQD (reference sequence). The CDR3 DNA reads as TGCGCCAGCAGGACAAGCGGGGGCGCTAACAATGAGCAGTTCTTC. It specifies CASRTSGGANNEQFF.

Points on this clone: The sample has other DNA sequences that encode this CDR3 too. V is TRBV27 and J is TRBJ2-2; D call uncertain. This CDR3 is built from 13 residues. Germline V gene lookup returns CDR1 MNHEY and CDR2 SMNVEV (reference sequence). V gave up 5 bases and J gave up 0 bases, with 4 bases separating them. CDR3 region: CASSPSNTGELFF. The CDR3 coding sequence is TGTGCCAGCAGTCCGTCGAACACCGGGGAGCTGTTTTTT.

The chain recombines TRBV28 with TRBJ1-2; 12 bases are shared with TRBD1. Germline trimming cut 5 bases from V and 1 base from J; bases unmatched to any gene: 5. This CDR3 region has 16 residues. Germline V gene data show CDR1 as MDHEN and CDR2 as SYDVKM. CDR3 loop: CASSPGTGGFNYGYTF. The CDR3, as DNA: TGTGCCAGCAGTCCCGGGACAGGGGGCTTTAACTATGGCTACACCTTC.

The chain carries TRBV6-5 and TRBJ2-2, with a tentative D call TRBD1 (5 bases). Trimming cost V 5 bases and J 6 bases, with 16 bases left between them. The CDR3 is 15 residues long. Germline CDR1 MNHEY, CDR2 SVGAGI. The CDR3 reads CASSRRRGRAGELFF. As DNA, the CDR3 is TGTGCCAGCAGTCGCCGTAGGGGCCGGGCCGGGGAGCTGTTTTTT.

This chain uses TRBV28 with TRBJ2-2; D possibly corresponds to TRBD1 (6 bases). CDR1 is MDHEN, CDR2 SYDVKM, per germline. The length of the CDR3 is 14 residues. The V end lost 7 bases, the J end lost 6 bases, and 15 bases lay between the germline ends. CDR3 protein: CASMGAKLAGELFF. The DNA of the CDR3 is TGTGCCAGCATGGGGGCAAAACTAGCCGGGGAGCTGTTTTTT.

Here the CDR3 DNA reads TGTGCCAGCTGGAGCGCTGACGGGAACTATGGCTACACCTTC. The encoded protein is CASWSADGNYGYTF. This chain connects TRBV27 to TRBJ1-2; D is uncertain. V was trimmed by 8 bases and J by 2 bases, leaving 15 bases between them. The CDR3 is 14 amino acids. Germline lookup yields CDR1 MNHEY and CDR2 SMNVEV (reference sequence).

The J gene is TRBJ1-1, the V gene TRBV7-9, with D possibly TRBD1 on 6 matching bases. This CDR3 spans 15 amino acids. Trimming took off 2 bases at V and 4 bases at J, with 14 bases between the two ends. Germline V gene data show CDR1 as SEHNR and CDR2 as FQNEAQ (reference sequence). In DNA, the CDR3 is TGTGCCAGCAGCTTAAAGGGGGGGATGGGCACTGAAGCTTTCTTT. It translates to CASSLKGGMGTEAFF.

The chain joins TRBV5-1 to TRBJ2-5, with D possibly TRBD2 on 6 matching bases. The germline CDR1 and CDR2 sequences are SGHRS and YFSETQ. CDR3 length: 15 amino acids. Deletions cut 2 bases from V and 0 bases from J, with 11 bases between. The CDR3: CASSFGAGYQETQYF. The CDR3 nucleotides read TGCGCCAGCAGCTTCGGGGCGGGGTACCAAGAGACCCAGTACTTC.

The genes are TRBV6-1 and TRBJ2-7, with D possibly being TRBD1 (6 bases). Germline CDR1 MNHNS, CDR2 SASEGT. The CDR3 contains 17 residues. Trimming left V 3 bases short and J 2 bases short, with 20 bases between. In nucleotides, the CDR3 is TGTGCCAGCAGTGAGAGTGCACGGCAGGGGCCTACCTACGAGCAGTACTTC. Its translation: CASSESARQGPTYEQYF.

CDR3 coding DNA: TGTGCCAGCAGTGGGGAGACAGGGGGGATCTACACAGATACGCAGTATTTT. Amino acids: CASSGETGGIYTDTQYF. The chain links TRBV28 to TRBJ2-3; TRBD1 agrees at 9 bases. Germline CDR1 reads MDHEN; CDR2 reads SYDVKM. This CDR3 region has 17 residues. V lost 5 bases and J lost 2; bases outside the gene matches: 11.

This chain's CDR3 is CASSCPVVYGYTF. In DNA, the CDR3 is TGTGCCAGCAGTTGTCCAGTGGTCTATGGCTACACCTTC. The rearrangement joins TRBV6-6 to TRBJ1-2; no firm D call. CDR3 length: 13 residues. The germline gives CDR1 MNHNY, CDR2 SVGAGI (reference sequence). V lost 4 bases and J 4 bases, leaving 10 bases between the germline ends.

This rearrangement joins TRBV7-4 to TRBJ2-1, with 7 bases lining up with TRBD2. The V segment lost 1 base and the J segment 0 bases; nucleotides outside the gene matches: 15. The CDR3 runs 20 residues. Germline CDR1 is SGHVT and CDR2 is SQSDAQ. CDR3 amino acids: CASSLGGGEGTPSSYNEQFF. The CDR3 region has the DNA TGTGCCAGCAGCTTAGGCGGAGGGGAGGGGACCCCGAGCTCCTACAATGAGCAGTTCTTC.

The chain employs TRBV29-1 and TRBJ2-1; 7 bases align to TRBD2. J gave up 2 bases and V 6 bases, and 4 bases lay outside the gene matches. The CDR3 loop spans 13 amino acids. Germline values: CDR1 SQVTM, CDR2 ANQGSEA. DNA of the CDR3: TGCAGCGTGGCGGGACTAACCTACAATGAGCAGTTCTTC. Its translation is CSVAGLTYNEQFF.

This chain links TRBV5-8 with TRBJ2-3; TRBD2 aligns across 7 bases. The trim removed 0 bases at V and 1 base at J, leaving 2 bases unmatched. Germline CDR1 reads SGHTS; CDR2 reads YDEGEE. There are 15 residues in the CDR3. In DNA form, the CDR3 reads TGTGCCAGCAGCTTGGAGCGGGGAGGCACAGATACGCAGTATTTT. It encodes CASSLERGGTDTQYF.

This chain connects TRBV18 to TRBJ1-1; D possibly corresponds to TRBD1 (5 bases). The CDR3 contains 15 residues. V was shortened by 2 bases and J by 4 bases, with 14 bases between the two germline ends. In germline, CDR1 is KGHSH, CDR2 LQKENI. The CDR3 DNA reads as TGTGCCAGCTCACCATACTTGGGCGGGGGCACTGAAGCTTTCTTT. The encoded protein is CASSPYLGGGTEAFF. The full variable domain, rest sourced from reference TRBV18 and TRBJ1-1, is NAGVMQNPRHLVRRRGQEARLRCSPMKGHSHVYWYRQLPEEGLKFMVYLQKENIIDESGMPKERFSAEFPKEGPSILRIQQVVRGDSAAYFCASSPYLGGGTEAFFGQGTRLTVV.